These 29 T cell receptor beta chains were sequenced from one sample in a study of blood T cells in healthy people across ages. With a J-beta primer mix and a sample-barcoded 5' primer, a second PCR ran about 6 to 11 cycles. TCRdb ran MiXCR on the 5' RACE reads and lists one entry per CDR3 protein. The table records 800,000 or so distinct CDR3 sequences, just under 25% of them present only once. This same sample was also part of a study on T cells of mothers and their children.

Sequenced: blood. The receptors come from a boy under 18 in good health.

This clonotype was seen a handful of times. The chain couples TRBV27 to TRBJ2-3; tentative D call: TRBD2 (6 bases). With 11 bases removed from V and 8 bases from J, the gap between germline ends came to 20 bases. The CDR3 covers 13 residues. The germline gives CDR1 MNHEY, CDR2 SMNVEV (reference sequence). The CDR3 loop is CAAWETPGGTQYF. DNA of the CDR3: TGTGCCGCATGGGAGACCCCCGGGGGTACGCAGTATTTT.

This chain joins TRBV20-1 and TRBJ2-7, with a tentative D call TRBD1 (6 bases). With 7 bases removed from V and 0 bases from J, the gap between germline ends came to 16 bases. In germline, CDR1 is DFQATT, CDR2 SNEGSKA (reference sequence). The CDR3 sequence is 14 residues long. For the CDR3, the DNA is TGCAGTGTTGCAGGGGACACGTACTCCTACGAGCAGTACTTC. This codes for CSVAGDTYSYEQYF.

J is TRBJ2-1 and V is TRBV11-2, with TRBD2 matching 11 bases. The germline V gene encodes CDR1 SGHAT and CDR2 FQNNGV. With 1 base clipped from V and 1 base from J, the junction kept 9 bases outside the gene matches. This CDR3 is built from 19 residues. The DNA of the CDR3 is TGTGCCAGCAGCTTAGGAGGGACTAGCGGAGGGTTTTCCTACAATGAGCAGTTCTTC. This gives the protein CASSLGGTSGGFSYNEQFF.

The chain links TRBV3-1 to TRBJ2-4; 10 bases match TRBD2. The junction had 6 bases not matched to a gene; V was cut back by 3 bases and J by 1 base. This CDR3 spans 17 amino acids. Germline V lookup: CDR1 LGHDT, CDR2 YNNKEL (reference sequence). In DNA, the CDR3 is TGTGCCAGCAGCCACACTAGCGGGAACGCGGCCAAAAACATTCAGTACTTC. Its translation is CASSHTSGNAAKNIQYF. Based on the CDR3 plus reference TRBV3-1 and TRBJ2-4, the full variable domain is DTAVSQTPKYLVTQMGNDKSIKCEQNLGHDTMYWYKQDSKKFLKIMFSYNNKELIINETVPNRFSPKSPDKAHLNLHINSLELGDSAVYFCASSHTSGNAAKNIQYFGAGTRLSVL.

The genes are TRBV4-3 and TRBJ2-7; 10 bases align to TRBD2. CDR3 length: 16 amino acids. V shed 4 bases and J 5 bases; nucleotides not matched to a gene: 11. Germline CDR1 reads LGHNA; CDR2 reads YSLEER. DNA for the CDR3: TGCGCCAGCAGCCCTAGGGGGGCAGCGGGGGGGGACGAGCAGTACTTC. Its protein product is CASSPRGAAGGDEQYF.

There are a few counts of this clonotype. V gene TRBV12-3 or TRBV12-4 combines with J gene TRBJ2-2, with a weak D call TRBD2 (7 bases). Trimming removed 8 bases at V and 6 bases at J, with 19 bases between. The CDR3 extends over 15 amino acids. This CDR3 is CASVYGRGLSGELFF. The CDR3 nucleotides read TGTGCCAGCGTCTATGGGCGGGGGCTCTCCGGGGAGCTGTTTTTT.

This clonotype has more than one count but fewer than ten. The CDR3 is CASSLESGTSGGTDTQYF. DNA of the CDR3: TGCGCCAGCAGCCTCGAATCGGGGACTAGCGGGGGCACAGATACGCAGTATTTT. This chain joins TRBV4-3 and TRBJ2-3; 13 bases fit TRBD2. The germline gives CDR1 LGHNA, CDR2 YSLEER. This CDR3 comprises 18 residues. With 4 bases clipped from V and 1 base from J, the junction kept 8 bases outside the gene matches.

This clonotype was detected a few times. The CDR3 sequence is CASSQQAASGNNEQFF. The CDR3 region has the DNA TGCGCCAGCAGCCAACAGGCGGCTAGCGGTAACAATGAGCAGTTCTTC. The V and J genes are TRBV4-3 and TRBJ2-5, with 7 bases aligning to TRBD2. The DNA end favors TRBJ2-1, so the J call may be wrong. Germline lookup yields CDR1 LGHNA and CDR2 YSLEER. The CDR3 sequence is 16 residues long.

This rearrangement joins TRBV25-1 to TRBJ2-5; a weak D match, TRBD1 (5 bases). CDR3 length: 15 amino acids. Germline loops: CDR1 MGHDK, CDR2 SYGVNS. V gave up 2 bases and J gave up 5 bases, with 15 bases separating them. The CDR3 DNA reads TGTGCCAGCAGTGAAATCCAGGGCGTGGGGGAGACCCAGTACTTC. Amino acids: CASSEIQGVGETQYF.

V usage is TRBV4-1 and J usage is TRBJ1-5, with 10 bases fitting TRBD1. V trimming: 3 bases; J trimming: 7 bases; junction bases outside the gene matches: 6. This CDR3 spans 15 amino acids. Germline CDR1 is MGHRA and CDR2 is YSYEKL. DNA for the CDR3: TGCGCCAGCAGCCAGACAGGGGGCGAGCAGCAGCCCCAGCATTTT. It translates to CASSQTGGEQQPQHF.

This clonotype was seen a handful of times. The genes are TRBV18 and TRBJ2-3, with 12 bases lining up with TRBD1. V was clipped by 5 bases and J by 0 bases; unmatched bases: 12. This CDR3 is 19 amino acids long. Germline lookup yields CDR1 KGHSH and CDR2 LQKENI. In DNA, the CDR3 is TGTGCCAGCTCAACCAGGGGACAGGGGGCATCTTCTAGCACAGATACGCAGTATTTT. Its translation is CASSTRGQGASSSTDTQYF.

The chain joins TRBV25-1 to TRBJ2-5; 9 bases are a match to TRBD2. This CDR3 region has 16 residues. Per germline, CDR1 MGHDK and CDR2 SYGVNS. The trim removed 3 bases at V and 5 bases at J, leaving 10 bases unmatched. CDR3 bases: TGTGCCAGCAGTGACCCAATAGCGGGAGCAATGGAGACCCAGTACTTC. Translating it yields CASSDPIAGAMETQYF.

The chain links TRBV5-6 to TRBJ2-2; D remains ambiguous. CDR1 SGHDT and CDR2 YYEEEE come from the germline V gene. Trimming shortened V by 6 bases and J by 6 bases, and 9 bases separated the two germline ends. This CDR3 comprises 12 residues. The CDR3 reads CASNYWSGELFF. Here the CDR3 DNA reads TGTGCCAGCAACTACTGGTCCGGGGAGCTGTTTTTT.

This clonotype has just a few counts. The chain employs TRBV9 and TRBJ2-7; D is ambiguous. The V gene lost 0 bases and the J gene lost 3 bases, with 13 bases spanning the gap. The CDR3 is 15 amino acids. The germline V gene has CDR1 SGDLS and CDR2 YYNGEE. In DNA form, the CDR3 reads TGTGCCAGCAGCGTAGGGATGGCGCCGGGCTACGAGCAGTACTTC. This gives the protein CASSVGMAPGYEQYF.

This clonotype has just a few counts. One junction end disagrees with the germline gene, perhaps due to a read error. The V call is TRBV28, the J call TRBJ1-2, with a possible D match to TRBD1 (6 bases). Per germline, CDR1 MDHEN and CDR2 SYDVKM. The CDR3 sequence is 14 residues long. CDR3 sequence: CASSLVGGLYGYTF. Here the CDR3 DNA reads TGCGCCAGCAGTTTAGTCGGGGGGCTCTATGGCTACACCTTC.

This clonotype appeared a few times. The chain recombines TRBV5-1 with TRBJ2-7; tentative D call: TRBD2 (6 bases). This CDR3 is built from 15 residues. The ends were cut back, 0 bases at V and 2 bases at J, with 12 bases in the middle. Germline CDR1 reads SGHRS; CDR2 reads YFSETQ. Here the CDR3 reads CASSLGGTVTYEQYF. For the CDR3, the DNA is TGCGCCAGCAGCTTGGGCGGGACGGTAACCTACGAGCAGTACTTC.

The chain has TRBV28 and TRBJ2-1; 12 positions agree with TRBD2. Per the germline V gene, CDR1 is MDHEN and CDR2 is SYDVKM. This CDR3 is built from 14 residues. Unmatched junction bases numbered 8, after V lost 10 bases and J lost 7 bases. CDR3 coding DNA: TGTGCCACTCTACTAGCGGGGGGAACTAATGAGCAGTTCTTC. It codes for CATLLAGGTNEQFF.

This chain joins TRBV18 and TRBJ2-5, with TRBD1 as a possible D gene (5 bases). V was trimmed by 3 bases and J by 2 bases, leaving 16 bases between them. Germline CDR1 and CDR2: KGHSH and LQKENI. CDR3 length equals 16 residues. As DNA, the CDR3 is TGTGCCAGCTCACCCCCCGACAGCCTATTACAAGAGACCCAGTACTTC. Translated, it gives CASSPPDSLLQETQYF.

This clonotype was detected only a few times. The J gene is TRBJ1-1, the V gene TRBV9; D unresolved. Trimming cost V 5 bases and J 9 bases, with 20 bases left between them. The CDR3 sequence is 14 residues long. Per the germline V gene, CDR1 is SGDLS and CDR2 is YYNGEE. CDR3 in amino acids: CASSEFYETTQAFF. Written as DNA, the CDR3 is TGTGCCAGCAGTGAATTCTACGAGACAACCCAAGCTTTCTTT.

With regard to this clonotype: A read error may produce the germline difference seen at one junction end. This chain links TRBV7-6 with TRBJ1-2, with TRBD1 as a possible D gene (5 bases). Per the germline V gene, CDR1 is SGHVS and CDR2 is FNYEAQ. This CDR3 region has 13 residues. The CDR3 nucleotides are TGTGCCAACAGCCCCCAGGGAGGCTATGGCTACACCTTC. The encoded protein is CANSPQGGYGYTF.

The genes are TRBV4-2 and TRBJ2-5, with D unclear. The CDR3 has 12 amino acids. In germline, CDR1 is LGHNA, CDR2 YNFKEQ. Trimming left V 4 bases short and J 4 bases short, with 7 bases between. This CDR3 is CASSRPPETQYF. CDR3 in DNA: TGTGCCAGCAGCCGACCCCCAGAGACCCAGTACTTC.

The gene calls are TRBV20-1 and TRBJ2-1; 9 bases are a match to TRBD2. The CDR3 has 16 residues. Per germline, CDR1 DFQATT and CDR2 SNEGSKA (reference sequence). J lost 8 bases, V lost 5 bases, and 16 bases had no gene match. The CDR3 is CSARSQASGRLDEQFF. Written as DNA, the CDR3 is TGCAGTGCTCGATCTCAGGCGAGCGGGAGGTTGGATGAGCAGTTCTTC.

The chain recombines TRBV6-2 or TRBV6-3 with TRBJ2-7; tentative D call: TRBD2 (6 bases). Germline CDR1 and CDR2: MNHEY and SVGEGT. Trimming took 6 bases from V and 2 from J, leaving 26 bases between them. CDR3 length: 18 residues. The CDR3 spells CASSTNAGTPRGAYEQYF. The CDR3 DNA sequence: TGTGCCAGCAGCACGAACGCCGGGACTCCCCGAGGGGCCTACGAGCAGTACTTC.

V and J are TRBV4-3 and TRBJ1-3, with D hard to call. Germline assignment: CDR1 LGHNA and CDR2 YSLEER. This CDR3 spans 13 amino acids. V lost 4 bases and J lost 12, with 16 bases in between. In DNA form, the CDR3 reads TGCGCCAGCAGCCCCCGGGCCGGTTTGGGCATATATTTT. Translated, it gives CASSPRAGLGIYF.

The chain is built from TRBV12-3 or TRBV12-4 and TRBJ2-2, with 11 bases lining up with TRBD2. The CDR3 length is 16 residues. V lost 7 bases, J lost 5 bases, and 9 bases stayed unmatched. CDR3 DNA: TGTGCCAGCACCCTGGGGCTAGCGGGGGGAACCGGGGAGCTGTTTTTT. Its protein product is CASTLGLAGGTGELFF.

In this sample, this clonotype turned up a few times. At one end, the junction sequence differs from germline, possibly due to a read error. The rearrangement links TRBV5-5 to TRBJ2-7; 11 nucleotides agree with TRBD1. The CDR3 runs to 16 residues. Germline CDR1 reads SGHKS; CDR2 reads YYEKEE (reference sequence). The chain's CDR3 is CVSSPGTGGKSLEQYF. The CDR3 DNA is TGTGTCAGCAGCCCAGGGACAGGGGGTAAGTCCCTCGAGCAGTACTTC. The full variable domain, its missing parts supplied by reference TRBV5-5 and TRBJ2-7, is DAGVTQSPTHLIKTRGQQVTLRCSPISGHKSVSWYQQVLGQGPQFIFQYYEKEERGRGNFPDRFSARQFPNYSSELNVNALLLGDSALYLCVSSPGTGGKSLEQYFGPGTRLTVT.

Here the CDR3 DNA reads TGTGCCAGCAGCGCCGGACAGGGGAACTACAATGAGCAGTTCTTC. Translation: CASSAGQGNYNEQFF. The chain joins TRBV7-2 to TRBJ2-1; 9 bases map to TRBD1. V dropped 5 bases and J dropped 3; count of bases not matched to a gene: 5. The CDR3 covers 15 residues. The germline V gene has CDR1 SGHTA and CDR2 FQGNSA.

In this sample, this clonotype turned up a few times. V is TRBV28 and J is TRBJ1-5; D remains unclear. The CDR3 runs 13 residues. The V gene's germline CDR1 is MDHEN and CDR2 SYDVKM. Between the trimmed V and J ends, which lost 2 bases and 6 bases, there was a span of 8 bases. In DNA form, the CDR3 reads TGTGCCAGCAGTTTACTGGGATTTCAGCCCCAGCATTTT. Translating it yields CASSLLGFQPQHF.

The chain links TRBV6-5 to TRBJ1-4; D uncertain. The length of the CDR3 is 15 residues. The V and J ends lost 5 bases and 11 bases respectively, with 21 bases between them. Germline CDR1 is MNHEY and CDR2 is SVGAGI. The DNA of the CDR3 is TGTGCCAGCAGTGACACTCGTATACCGGGATCGAAACTGTTTTTT. This translates into CASSDTRIPGSKLFF.